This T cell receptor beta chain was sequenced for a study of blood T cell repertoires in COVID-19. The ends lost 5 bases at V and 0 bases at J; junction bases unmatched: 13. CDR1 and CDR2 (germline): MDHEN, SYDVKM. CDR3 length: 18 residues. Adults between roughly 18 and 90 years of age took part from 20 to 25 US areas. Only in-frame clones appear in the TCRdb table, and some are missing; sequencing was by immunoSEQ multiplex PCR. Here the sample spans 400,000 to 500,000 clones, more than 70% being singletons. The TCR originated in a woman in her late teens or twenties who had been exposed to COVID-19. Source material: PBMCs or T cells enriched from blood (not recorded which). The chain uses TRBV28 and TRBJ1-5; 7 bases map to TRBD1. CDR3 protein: CASSPRYRGEISNQPQHF. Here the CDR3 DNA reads TGTGCCAGCAGTCCGAGGTACAGGGGTGAAATTAGCAATCAGCCCCAGCATTTT.